This record covers a single TCR beta chain. Its specificity is not known. Only in-frame clones appear in the TCRdb table, and some are missing; sequencing was by immunoSEQ multiplex PCR. The table has some 170,000 clones, 93% seen once. The data derive from a study of T cell responses to AZD1222 COVID-19 vaccine. Study-level background: Second-dose intervals of approximately 4 or approximately 12 weeks were pooled. Study-level results: Reportedly, nearly half the spike-specific TCRs target unmutated variant regions.

The CDR3 consists of 14 residues. V was pared by 4 bases and J by 0 bases, with 9 bases between. The germline CDR1 and CDR2 sequences are SGHRS and YFSETQ. The rearrangement joins TRBV5-1 to TRBJ2-3, with no clear D. The sequence was collected from an adult in good health. Here the sequenced sample was peripheral blood, taken on day 0 of AZD1222 vaccination. The CDR3 is CASSHTLSTDTQYF. In nucleotides, the CDR3 is TGCGCCAGCAGCCATACCCTAAGCACAGATACGCAGTATTTT.